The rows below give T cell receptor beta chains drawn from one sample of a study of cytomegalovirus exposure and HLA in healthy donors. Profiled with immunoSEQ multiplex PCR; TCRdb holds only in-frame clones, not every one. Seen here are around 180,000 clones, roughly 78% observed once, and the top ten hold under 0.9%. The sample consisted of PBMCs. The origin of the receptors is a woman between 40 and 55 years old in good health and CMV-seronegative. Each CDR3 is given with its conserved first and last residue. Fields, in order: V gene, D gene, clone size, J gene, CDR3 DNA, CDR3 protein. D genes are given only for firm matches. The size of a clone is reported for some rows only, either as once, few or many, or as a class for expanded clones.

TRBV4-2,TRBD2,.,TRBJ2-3,TGTGCCAGCAGCCAATCTGCGGGGGGGGCCGCTGTGGATACGCAGTATTTT,CASSQSAGGAAVDTQYF
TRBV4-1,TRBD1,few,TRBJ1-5,TGCGCCAGCAGCCAAAACAGGGGTCAAGCGGCCCAGCATTTT,CASSQNRGQAAQHF
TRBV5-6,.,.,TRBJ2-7,TGTGCCAGCAGCCCGGGACTGAATAACCCCTACGAGCAGTACTTC,CASSPGLNNPYEQYF
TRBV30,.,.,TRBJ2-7,TGTGCCTGGAGTGTGACCAGGGGCTCCTACGAGCAGTACTTC,CAWSVTRGSYEQYF
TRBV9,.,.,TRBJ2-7,TGTGCCAGCAGCGTAGTCGGGGGAGACTCTCCGAACTTC,CASSVVGGDSPNF
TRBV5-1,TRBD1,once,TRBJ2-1,TGCGCCAGCAGCCACACCGGGACAGGGGGCTACAATGAGCAGTTCTTC,CASSHTGTGGYNEQFF
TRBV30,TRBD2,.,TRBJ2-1,TGTGCCTGGAGTGTAGGGAGGAGCGGGAGGGCCCCGGGAAATGAGCAGTTCTTC,CAWSVGRSGRAPGNEQFF
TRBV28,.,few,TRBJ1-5,TGTGCCAGCAGTTTAATAGGGGATCAGCCCCAGCATTTT,CASSLIGDQPQHF
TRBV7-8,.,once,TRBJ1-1,TGTGCCAGCAGCTTGGGGGAGGTAGGGGACACTGAAGCTTTCTTT,CASSLGEVGDTEAFF
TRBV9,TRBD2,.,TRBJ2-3,TGTGCCAGCAGCCCCCCTCCGGGACTACCCACAGATACGCAGTATTTT,CASSPPPGLPTDTQYF
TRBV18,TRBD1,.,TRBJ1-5,TGTGCCAGCTCAACACAGGGGGCTGTTCAGCCCCAGCATTTT,CASSTQGAVQPQHF
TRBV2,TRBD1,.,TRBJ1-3,TGTGCCAGCAGTACCGGGACAGTAAGAAACACCATATATTTT,CASSTGTVRNTIYF
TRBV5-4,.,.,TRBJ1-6,TGTGCCAGCAGCCGGGGGGGAGGCGATTCACCCCTCCACTTT,CASSRGGGDSPLHF
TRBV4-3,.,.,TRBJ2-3,TGCGCCAGCAGCCAAGATCAGGGGCCGACGGATACGCAGTATTTT,CASSQDQGPTDTQYF
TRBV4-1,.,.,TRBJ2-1,TGCGCCAGCAGCCACCAACAGCACAATGAGCAGTTCTTC,CASSHQQHNEQFF
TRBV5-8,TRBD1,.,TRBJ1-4,TGTGCCAGCAGATGGACAGGCGGCGGCTCAAAACTGTTTTTT,CASRWTGGGSKLFF
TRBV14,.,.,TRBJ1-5,TGTGCCAGCAGCCTGACAGCAAGCAATCAGCCCCAGCATTTT,CASSLTASNQPQHF
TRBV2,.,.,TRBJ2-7,TGTGCCAGCGCAACGGACAGTTTCTCCTACGAGCAGTACTTC,CASATDSFSYEQYF
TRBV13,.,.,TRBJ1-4,TGTGCCAGCAGCGGAACGAACAGGGAGAGTGAAAAACTGTTTTTT,CASSGTNRESEKLFF
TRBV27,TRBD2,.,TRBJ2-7,TGTGCCAGCAGTCCCTCCTGGGAGGGATACGAGCAGTACTTC,CASSPSWEGYEQYF
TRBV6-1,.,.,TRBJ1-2,TGTGCCAGCAGGGAAGGAGGCCGTGGCTACACCTTC,CASREGGRGYTF
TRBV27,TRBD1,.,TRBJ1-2,TGTGCCAGCAGTTTATCGTACAGGGGGCGTGGCTACACCTTC,CASSLSYRGRGYTF
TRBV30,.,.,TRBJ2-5,TGTGCCTGGGGGGGGAAGGGACTGATACAAGAGACCCAGTACTTC,CAWGGKGLIQETQYF
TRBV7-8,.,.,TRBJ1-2,TGTGCCAGCAGCTTAGAGACAGGAGATAACTATGGCTACACCTTC,CASSLETGDNYGYTF
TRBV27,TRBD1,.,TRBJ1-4,TGTGCCAGCAGAGCAACCGGGACAGGGGGCCGAGGCGGTGAAAAACTGTTTTTT,CASRATGTGGRGGEKLFF
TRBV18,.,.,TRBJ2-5,TGTGCCAGCTCACCACTAGCAGGGTCAGGGGAGACCCAGTACTTC,CASSPLAGSGETQYF
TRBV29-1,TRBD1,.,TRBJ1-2,TGCAGCGTTGAAGGGAGGGGACAGGGAGGCGGCTACACCTTC,CSVEGRGQGGGYTF
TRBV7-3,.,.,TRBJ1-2,TGTGCCAGCAGCTATATTGGGGGCAGTGGCTACACCTTC,CASSYIGGSGYTF
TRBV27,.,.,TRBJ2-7,TGTGCCAGCAGCTACCAAACACCGGGACTGGTGACCTACGAGCAGTACTTC,CASSYQTPGLVTYEQYF
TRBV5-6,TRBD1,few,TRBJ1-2,TGTGCCAGCAGCTGGGACAGGGGGAGAGGCTACACCTTC,CASSWDRGRGYTF
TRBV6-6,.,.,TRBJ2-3,TGTGCCAGCAGCGCAAGCGGGAGCACAGATACGCAGTATTTT,CASSASGSTDTQYF
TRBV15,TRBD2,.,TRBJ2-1,TGTGCCACCAGCAGAGGCGGGAGGCCCGGGAATGAGCAGTTCTTC,CATSRGGRPGNEQFF
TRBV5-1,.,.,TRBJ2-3,TGCGCCAGCAGCCAGGGACACGCGGATACGCAGTATTTT,CASSQGHADTQYF
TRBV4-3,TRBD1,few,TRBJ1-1,TGCGCCAGCAGCCGAAGGACAGGGGACCCCTTAACTGAAGCTTTCTTT,CASSRRTGDPLTEAFF
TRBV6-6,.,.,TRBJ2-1,TGTGCCAGCAGTACCCCGGGACAACTCTCCTACAATGAGCAGTTCTTC,CASSTPGQLSYNEQFF
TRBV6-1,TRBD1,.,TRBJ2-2,TGTGCCAGGAGGGACAGGGAATCCGGGGAGCTGTTTTTT,CARRDRESGELFF
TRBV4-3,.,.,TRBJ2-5,TGCGCCAGCAGCCAAGATCTAAGGGCGGGAGAGACCCAGTACTTC,CASSQDLRAGETQYF
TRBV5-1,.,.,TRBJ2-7,TGCGCCAGCAGCGAGGCAGGGGACCACTACGAGCAGTACTTC,CASSEAGDHYEQYF
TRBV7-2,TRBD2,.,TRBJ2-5,TGTGCCAGCAGCTTCGCTGGGGCGGGAGACGAGACCCAGTACTTC,CASSFAGAGDETQYF
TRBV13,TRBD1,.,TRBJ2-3,TGTGCCAGCAGCTTACGCCAGGGGGCGGATACGCAGTATTTT,CASSLRQGADTQYF
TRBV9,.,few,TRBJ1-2,TGTGCCAGCACTCTAAGCTGGGGCCAGGGGACTGGCTACACCTTC,CASTLSWGQGTGYTF
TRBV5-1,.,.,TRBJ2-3,TGCGCCAGCAGCCTCGACAGTTCTCGCACAGATACGCAGTATTTT,CASSLDSSRTDTQYF
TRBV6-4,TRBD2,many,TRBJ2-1,TGTGCCAGCAGTGTCCGAGCGGGGAGTAACAATGAGCAGTTCTTC,CASSVRAGSNNEQFF
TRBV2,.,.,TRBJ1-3,TGTGCCAGCAGTGACGGACAGCGCGACATATATTTT,CASSDGQRDIYF
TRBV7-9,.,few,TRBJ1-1,TGTGCCAGCAGCCCGAGCGGCGACCGGGGGGCTTTCTTT,CASSPSGDRGAFF
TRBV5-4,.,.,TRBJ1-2,TGTGCCAGCAGATCTACGACAGGAGTTAACTATGGCTACACCTTC,CASRSTTGVNYGYTF
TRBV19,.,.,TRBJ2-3,TGTGCCAGTAGTATCACTAAGGATACGCAGTATTTT,CASSITKDTQYF
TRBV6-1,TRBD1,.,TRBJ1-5,TGTGCCACCGAAGTACAGGGGAATCAGCCCCAGCATTTT,CATEVQGNQPQHF
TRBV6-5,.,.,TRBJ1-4,TGTGCCAGCAGTTACTCGAGGGCAGCAACTAATGAAAAACTGTTTTTT,CASSYSRAATNEKLFF
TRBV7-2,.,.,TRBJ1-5,TGTGCCAGCAGCTTAGGACGGACCGGGGTTGGTCAGCCCCAGCATTTT,CASSLGRTGVGQPQHF
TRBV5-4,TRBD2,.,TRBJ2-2,TGTGCCAGCAGCTTGTGGGGGGGAACCGGGGAGCTGTTTTTT,CASSLWGGTGELFF
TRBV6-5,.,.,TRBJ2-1,TGTGCCAGCCAAGGACTTGCAAGCTACAATGAGCAGTTCTTC,CASQGLASYNEQFF
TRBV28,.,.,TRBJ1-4,TGTGCCAGCAGTTTAGCAGGGGTAGGGAGAGAAAAACTGTTTTTT,CASSLAGVGREKLFF
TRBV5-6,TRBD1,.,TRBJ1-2,TGTGCCAGCAGCCCCGGACAGGGGGGCTACACCTTC,CASSPGQGGYTF
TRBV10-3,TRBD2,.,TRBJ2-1,TGTGCCATCAGTGACGGGACTAGCGGAAACAATGAGCAGTTCTTC,CAISDGTSGNNEQFF